The following is a TCR beta chain sequence with its context. The antigen remains undetermined. One junction end does not reproduce the germline sequence, and a read error may be involved. The data were taken from a study of T cells after yellow fever vaccination. Notes on the study in general: The appearance of a small share of clonotypes in both CD4 and CD8 compartments was observed. The booster response re-showed most primary clones: over 95% CD4, approximately 90% CD8.

CDR1 is SGHVS and CDR2 is FQNEAQ in the germline V gene. The CDR3 is made up of 14 amino acids. TCRdb recomputed calls from the 5' RACE reads with MiXCR, one row per CDR3 protein. This table has some 500,000 distinct CDR3 sequences, approximately 12% appearing once. The specimen was PBMCs, collected on the day of the yellow fever booster vaccination. This TCR was recovered from a man in his thirties or forties who received the YFV17D yellow fever vaccine. The rearrangement links TRBV7-8 to TRBJ2-7, with 13 bases that match TRBD2. This chain's CDR3 is CASRLGTSGNEQYF. In nucleotides, the CDR3 is TGTGCCAGCAGGTTAGGGACTAGCGGGAACGAGCAGTACTTC.